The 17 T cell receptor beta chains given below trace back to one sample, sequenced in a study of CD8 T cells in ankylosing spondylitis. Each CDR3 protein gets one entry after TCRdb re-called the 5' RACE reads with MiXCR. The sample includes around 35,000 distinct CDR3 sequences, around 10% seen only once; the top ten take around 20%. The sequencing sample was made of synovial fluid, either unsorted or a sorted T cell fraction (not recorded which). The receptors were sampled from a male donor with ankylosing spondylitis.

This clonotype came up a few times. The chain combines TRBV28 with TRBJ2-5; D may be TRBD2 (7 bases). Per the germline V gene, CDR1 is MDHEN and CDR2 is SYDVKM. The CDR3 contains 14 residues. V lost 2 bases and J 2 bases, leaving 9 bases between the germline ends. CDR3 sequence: CASSLRGGQETQYF. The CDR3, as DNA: TGTGCCAGCAGTTTAAGGGGGGGGCAAGAGACCCAGTACTTC.

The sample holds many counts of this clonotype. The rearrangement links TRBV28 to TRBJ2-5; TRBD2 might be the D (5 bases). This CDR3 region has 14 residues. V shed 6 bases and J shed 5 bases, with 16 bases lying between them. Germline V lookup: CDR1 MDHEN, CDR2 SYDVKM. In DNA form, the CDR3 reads TGTGCCAGCAGCACGAGGGAGAGGGAGGAGACCCAGTACTTC. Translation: CASSTREREETQYF.

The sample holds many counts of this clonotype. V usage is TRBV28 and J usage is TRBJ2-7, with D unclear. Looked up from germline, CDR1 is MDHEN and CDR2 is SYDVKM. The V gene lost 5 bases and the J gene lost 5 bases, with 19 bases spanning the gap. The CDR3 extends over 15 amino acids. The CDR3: CASSTYSPSTHEQYF. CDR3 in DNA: TGTGCCAGCAGTACATACTCCCCCAGTACCCACGAGCAGTACTTC. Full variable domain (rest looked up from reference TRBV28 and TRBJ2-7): DVKVTQSSRYLVKRTGEKVFLECVQDMDHENMFWYRQDPGLGLRLIYFSYDVKMKEKGDIPEGYSVSREKKERFSLILESASTNQTSMYLCASSTYSPSTHEQYFGPGTRLTVT.

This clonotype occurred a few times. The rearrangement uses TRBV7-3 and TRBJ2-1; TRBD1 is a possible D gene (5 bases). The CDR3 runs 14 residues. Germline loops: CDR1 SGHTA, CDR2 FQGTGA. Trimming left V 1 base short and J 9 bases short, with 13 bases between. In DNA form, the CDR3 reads TGTGCCAGCAGCTTAAGCGTGTGGGGCACTGAGCAGTTCTTC. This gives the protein CASSLSVWGTEQFF. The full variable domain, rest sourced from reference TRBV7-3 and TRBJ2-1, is GAGVSQTPSNKVTEKGKYVELRCDPISGHTALYWYRQSLGQGPEFLIYFQGTGAADDSGLPNDRFFAVRPEGSVSTLKIQRTERGDSAVYLCASSLSVWGTEQFFGPGTRLTVL.

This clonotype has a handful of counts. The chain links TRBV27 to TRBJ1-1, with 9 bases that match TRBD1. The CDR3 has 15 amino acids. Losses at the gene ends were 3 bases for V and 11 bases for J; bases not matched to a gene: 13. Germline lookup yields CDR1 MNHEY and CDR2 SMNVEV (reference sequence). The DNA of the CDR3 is TGTGCCAGCAGTTTCTGGGACAGGGATAAATATAGGGCTTTCTTT. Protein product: CASSFWDRDKYRAFF.

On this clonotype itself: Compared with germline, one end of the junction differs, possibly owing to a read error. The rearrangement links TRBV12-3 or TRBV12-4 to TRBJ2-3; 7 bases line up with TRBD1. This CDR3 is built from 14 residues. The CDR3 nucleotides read TGTGCCAGCAGTCGGGACAGTTTCACAGATACGCAGTTTTTT. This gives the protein CASSRDSFTDTQFF.

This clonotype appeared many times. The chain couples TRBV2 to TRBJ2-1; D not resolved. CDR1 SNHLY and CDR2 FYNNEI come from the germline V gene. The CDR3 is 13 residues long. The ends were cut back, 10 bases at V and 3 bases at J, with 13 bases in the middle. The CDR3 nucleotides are TGTGCCATCATCCCACGCAACTACAATGAGCAGTTCTTC. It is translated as CAIIPRNYNEQFF.

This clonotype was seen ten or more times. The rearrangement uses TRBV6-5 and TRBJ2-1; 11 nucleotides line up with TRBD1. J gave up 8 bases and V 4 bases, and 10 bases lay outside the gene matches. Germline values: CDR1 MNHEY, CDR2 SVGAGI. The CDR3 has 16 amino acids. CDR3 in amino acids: CASSFPPGQGDDEQFF. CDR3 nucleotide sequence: TGTGCCAGCAGTTTCCCCCCGGGACAGGGGGACGATGAGCAGTTCTTC.

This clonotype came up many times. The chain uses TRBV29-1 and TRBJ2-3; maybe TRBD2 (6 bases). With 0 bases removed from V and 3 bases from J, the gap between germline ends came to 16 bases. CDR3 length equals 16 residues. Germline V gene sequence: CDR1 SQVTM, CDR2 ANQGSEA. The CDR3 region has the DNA TGCAGCGTTGAAGAGATGGCCGGGAGAGGGACAGATACGCAGTATTTT. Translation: CSVEEMAGRGTDTQYF.

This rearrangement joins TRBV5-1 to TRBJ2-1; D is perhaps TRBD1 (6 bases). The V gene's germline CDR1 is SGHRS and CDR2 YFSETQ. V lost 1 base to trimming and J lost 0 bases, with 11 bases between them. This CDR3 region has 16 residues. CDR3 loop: CASSLLGHLSYNEQFF. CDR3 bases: TGCGCCAGCAGCTTGCTGGGACACCTCTCCTACAATGAGCAGTTCTTC.

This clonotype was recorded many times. CDR3 sequence reads: CASSLDGTSEETQYF. The CDR3 coding sequence is TGCGCCAGCAGCTTGGACGGGACTAGCGAGGAGACCCAGTACTTC. V usage is TRBV5-1 and J usage is TRBJ2-5; the match to TRBD2 covers 10 bases. The V segment lost 0 bases and the J segment 5 bases; nucleotides outside the gene matches: 4. The CDR3 spans 15 residues. Per germline, CDR1 SGHRS and CDR2 YFSETQ. Full variable domain (outside the CDR3, taken from reference TRBV5-1 and TRBJ2-5): KAGVTQTPRYLIKTRGQQVTLSCSPISGHRSVSWYQQTPGQGLQFLFEYFSETQRNKGNFPGRFSGRQFSNSRSEMNVSTLELGDSALYLCASSLDGTSEETQYFGPGTRLLVL.

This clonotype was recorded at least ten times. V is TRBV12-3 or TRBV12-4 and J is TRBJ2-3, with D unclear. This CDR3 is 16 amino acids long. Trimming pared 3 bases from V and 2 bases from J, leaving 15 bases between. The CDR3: CASSFSAESFTDTQYF. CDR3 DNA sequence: TGTGCCAGCAGTTTTTCAGCTGAATCTTTCACAGATACGCAGTATTTT.

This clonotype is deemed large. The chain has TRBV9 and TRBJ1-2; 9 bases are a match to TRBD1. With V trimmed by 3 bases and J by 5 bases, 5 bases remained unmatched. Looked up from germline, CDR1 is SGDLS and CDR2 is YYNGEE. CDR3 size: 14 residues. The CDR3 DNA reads TGTGCCAGCAGCGCCGGGACAGGGATGTATGGCTACACCTTC. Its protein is CASSAGTGMYGYTF.

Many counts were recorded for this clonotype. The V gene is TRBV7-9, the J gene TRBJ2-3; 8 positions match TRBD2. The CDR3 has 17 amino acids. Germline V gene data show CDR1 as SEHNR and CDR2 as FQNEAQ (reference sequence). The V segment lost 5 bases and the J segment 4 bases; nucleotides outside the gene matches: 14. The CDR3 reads CASSQETSEGPADTQYF. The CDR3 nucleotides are TGTGCCAGCAGCCAGGAGACTAGCGAGGGACCGGCAGATACGCAGTATTTT.

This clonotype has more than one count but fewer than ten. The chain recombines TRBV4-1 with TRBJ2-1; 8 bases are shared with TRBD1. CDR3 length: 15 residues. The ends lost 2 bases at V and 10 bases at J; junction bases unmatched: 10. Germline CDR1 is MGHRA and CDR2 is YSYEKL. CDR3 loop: CASSQTGTGSREQFF. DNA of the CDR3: TGCGCCAGCAGCCAAACCGGGACAGGTTCTCGGGAGCAGTTCTTC.

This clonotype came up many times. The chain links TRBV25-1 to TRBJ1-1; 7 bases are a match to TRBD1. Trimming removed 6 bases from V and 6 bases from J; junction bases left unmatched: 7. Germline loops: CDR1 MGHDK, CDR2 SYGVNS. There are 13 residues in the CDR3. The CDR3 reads CASSLATGAEAFF. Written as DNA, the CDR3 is TGTGCCAGCAGCTTGGCCACAGGGGCTGAAGCTTTCTTT.

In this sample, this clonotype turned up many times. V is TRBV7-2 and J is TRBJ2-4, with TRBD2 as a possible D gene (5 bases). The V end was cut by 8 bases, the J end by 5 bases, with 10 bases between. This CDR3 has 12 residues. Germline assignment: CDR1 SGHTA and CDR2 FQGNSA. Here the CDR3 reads CASLDSQNIQYF. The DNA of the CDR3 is TGTGCCAGCTTGGACTCTCAAAACATTCAGTACTTC. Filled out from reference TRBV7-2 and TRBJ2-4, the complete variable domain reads GAGVSQSPSNKVTEKGKDVELRCDPISGHTALYWYRQSLGQGLEFLIYFQGNSAPDKSGLPSDRFSAERTGGSVSTLTIQRTQQEDSAVYLCASLDSQNIQYFGAGTRLSVL.